The 20 T cell receptor beta chains given below trace back to one sample, sequenced in a study of CD8+CD57+ T cells in acquired aplastic anemia. Sequencing was done on patients that had shown CD8+CD57+ cell expansion by flow cytometry. Profiles of TCR beta VDJ and CDR3 were generated from a genomic DNA template. MiXCR, applied by TCRdb to the reads, yields one record per CDR3 protein. The top ten clones hold roughly 0.89% of a sample with around 430,000 distinct CDR3 sequences, approximately 32% of them seen once. The sample consisted of sorted CD4+, CD8+, or CD8+CD57+ T cells (not recorded which) from PBMCs. The receptors originated from a human donor with aplastic anemia.

This clonotype appeared a few times. The CDR3 reads CASSLGGRSSGNTIYF. CDR3 DNA: TGCGCCAGCAGCTTGGGGGGACGGAGTTCTGGAAACACCATATATTTT. The chain joins TRBV5-1 to TRBJ1-3, with D perhaps TRBD1 (5 bases). Trimming stripped 0 bases from V and 1 base from J, with 11 bases between. The CDR3 has 16 residues. Per the germline V gene, CDR1 is SGHRS and CDR2 is YFSETQ.

V is TRBV7-3 and J is TRBJ2-5; D is unresolved. The length of the CDR3 is 14 residues. Between the trimmed V and J ends, which lost 4 bases and 2 bases, there was a span of 11 bases. The germline V gene has CDR1 SGHTA and CDR2 FQGTGA. The CDR3 is CASSSPTDQETQYF. The CDR3 DNA sequence: TGTGCCAGCAGCTCCCCTACGGATCAAGAGACCCAGTACTTC.

This clonotype was seen more than once but under ten times. CDR3 in amino acids: CASSLIQTTNEKLFF. CDR3 bases: TGTGCCAGCAGCTTGATTCAGACAACTAATGAAAAACTGTTTTTT. The chain couples TRBV5-8 to TRBJ1-4; D uncertain. V lost 1 base and J 0 bases, leaving 7 bases between the germline ends. Germline values: CDR1 SGHTS, CDR2 YDEGEE. CDR3 length: 15 residues.

The chain uses TRBV4-1 and TRBJ1-2; 7 bases agree with TRBD1. CDR1 is MGHRA and CDR2 is YSYEKL in the germline V gene. Trimming at V came to 1 base and at J to 5 bases, leaving 10 bases not matched to a gene. The CDR3 totals 16 residues. The CDR3 DNA reads TGCGCCAGCAGCCAAGGAGACTCCGGGACAGAGTATGGCTACACCTTC. This sequence encodes CASSQGDSGTEYGYTF.

This clonotype was found a few times. The chain employs TRBV12-3 or TRBV12-4 and TRBJ2-3; 9 bases align to TRBD2. V lost 3 bases and J lost 2; bases outside the gene matches: 6. The CDR3 covers 16 residues. The CDR3: CASSFTAGGYTDTQYF. The CDR3 DNA is TGTGCCAGCAGTTTCACGGCGGGGGGGTACACAGATACGCAGTATTTT.

The genes are TRBV10-3 and TRBJ2-1; 11 positions match TRBD2. This CDR3 has 17 residues. Unmatched junction bases numbered 8, after V lost 0 bases and J lost 7 bases. Germline V CDR1 and CDR2: ENHRY, SYGVKD. CDR3 sequence reads: CAISESRVAGGRNEQFF. The CDR3 region has the DNA TGTGCCATCAGTGAGTCGAGGGTAGCGGGAGGGCGTAATGAGCAGTTCTTC.

This clonotype was seen many times. The chain couples TRBV29-1 to TRBJ1-1, with D possibly matching TRBD1 (6 bases). Germline V CDR1 and CDR2: SQVTM, ANQGSEA. The CDR3 has 14 amino acids. Trimming took 4 bases from V and 3 from J, leaving 15 bases between them. The CDR3 region is CSVGSRGGDTEAFF. CDR3 bases: TGCAGCGTTGGATCCAGGGGCGGGGACACTGAAGCTTTCTTT.

This clonotype came up once. Mismatch with germline at one junction end may stem from a read error. The CDR3: CATSRERKERYF. In DNA, the CDR3 is TGTGCCACCAGCAGAGAACGGAAGGAGCGGTACTTC. The rearrangement links TRBV15 to TRBJ2-7; D not certain. The CDR3 covers 12 residues. Per the germline V gene, CDR1 is LNHNV and CDR2 is YYDKDF (reference sequence). The full variable domain, rest sourced from reference TRBV15 and TRBJ2-7, is DAMVIQNPRYQVTQFGKPVTLSCSQTLNHNVMYWYQQKSSQAPKLLFHYYDKDFNNEADTPDNFQSRRPNTSFCFLDIRSPGLGDTAMYLCATSRERKERYFGPGTRLTVT.

The CDR3 region is CASSGPSGDTQYF. The CDR3 DNA follows: TGTGCCAGCAGCGGCCCGAGCGGTGATACGCAGTATTTT. The rearrangement uses TRBV2 and TRBJ2-3, with D perhaps matching TRBD2 (5 bases). This CDR3 is built from 13 residues. The germline gives CDR1 SNHLY, CDR2 FYNNEI. The V and J ends lost 6 bases and 6 bases respectively, with 13 bases between them.

This clonotype came up many times. The V and J genes are TRBV20-1 and TRBJ1-5, with D possibly matching TRBD1 (6 bases). CDR3 length: 14 amino acids. The V end lost 7 bases, the J end lost 1 base, and 14 bases lay between the germline ends. From germline, CDR1 is DFQATT and CDR2 SNEGSKA (reference sequence). CDR3 sequence (DNA): TGCAGTGTTTCCCAGGGGAGGAGCAATCAGCCCCAGCATTTT. It translates to CSVSQGRSNQPQHF.

This clonotype has a handful of counts. This may arise from a read error, as a much more abundant clone is one base away. CDR3 DNA sequence: TGTGCCAACAATTTACGGGATCAGCCCCAGCATTTT. Its protein is CANNLRDQPQHF. The V and J genes are TRBV2 and TRBJ1-5, with D uncertain. CDR1 is SNHLY and CDR2 is FYNNEI in the germline V gene. The CDR3 is 12 amino acids. V shed 10 bases and J shed 5 bases, with 12 bases lying between them.

This rearrangement joins TRBV4-1 to TRBJ1-5; 7 nucleotides agree with TRBD1. This CDR3 contains 17 residues. CDR1 and CDR2 from the germline V gene are MGHRA and YSYEKL. V shed 3 bases and J 6 bases; nucleotides not matched to a gene: 14. CDR3 coding DNA: TGCGCCAGCAGCCACGATCTGACAGGGATGAGTCCTCAGCCCCAGCATTTT. Translation gives CASSHDLTGMSPQPQHF.

This chain joins TRBV24-1 and TRBJ2-7; D may be TRBD1 (5 bases). CDR3 length: 14 residues. Germline V CDR1 and CDR2: KGHDR, SFDVKD. Trimming stripped 0 bases from V and 4 bases from J, with 9 bases between. CDR3 nucleotide sequence: TGTGCCACCAGTGATTTGGCAGGGTATTACGAGCAGTACTTC. This translates into CATSDLAGYYEQYF.

This clonotype has ten or more counts. J is TRBJ2-7 and V is TRBV10-3; 11 bases fit TRBD2. Germline lookup yields CDR1 ENHRY and CDR2 SYGVKD. After removal of 7 bases from V and 3 bases from J, the junction contained 5 bases not matched to a gene. This CDR3 has 14 amino acids. The CDR3 sequence is CAIKLAGESYEQYF. In nucleotides, the CDR3 is TGTGCCATCAAACTAGCGGGAGAGAGCTACGAGCAGTACTTC.

The chain carries TRBV6-1 and TRBJ2-7; 10 nucleotides agree with TRBD2. Germline values: CDR1 MNHNS, CDR2 SASEGT. The length of the CDR3 is 13 residues. The junction had 7 bases not matched to a gene; V was cut back by 11 bases and J by 3 bases. CDR3 DNA: TGTGCCGGCCTTCCTAGCGGGAGCTACGAGCAGTACTTC. Amino acids: CAGLPSGSYEQYF.

This clonotype was counted ten times or more. J is TRBJ1-6 and V is TRBV15; 7 bases fit TRBD1. Germline assignment: CDR1 LNHNV and CDR2 YYDKDF (reference sequence). The CDR3 extends over 16 amino acids. V lost 3 bases and J lost 7; bases outside the gene matches: 9. CDR3 bases: TGTGCCACCAGCAGGGTTACAGGGGAGACGAATTCACCCCTCCACTTT. This codes for CATSRVTGETNSPLHF.

In its sample, this clonotype was seen a few times. The rearrangement links TRBV19 to TRBJ2-1; TRBD1 matches 9 bases. The length of the CDR3 is 15 residues. V shed 3 bases and J 12 bases; nucleotides not matched to a gene: 12. Germline V CDR1 and CDR2: LNHDA, SQIVND (reference sequence). CDR3: CASSILGQGQEGQFF. The DNA for the CDR3 is TGTGCCAGTAGTATCTTGGGACAGGGACAGGAAGGGCAGTTCTTC.

A note on this clonotype: The CDR3 carries no conserved terminal phenylalanine or tryptophan, so it likely arises from a read error. This rearrangement joins TRBV5-1 to TRBJ2-7; TRBD2 is a possible D gene (6 bases). V was trimmed by 0 bases and J by 3 bases, leaving 10 bases between them. CDR3 size: 14 residues. Germline CDR1 SGHRS, CDR2 YFSETQ. The DNA for the CDR3 is TGCGCCAGCAGCTTGGCGGGAGCAAACTACGAGCAGTACTCC. This encodes CASSLAGANYEQYS.

This clonotype was counted ten times or more. The chain links TRBV2 to TRBJ2-2; 9 nucleotides align to TRBD2. Germline CDR1 SNHLY, CDR2 FYNNEI. This CDR3 spans 15 amino acids. V gave up 5 bases and J gave up 0 bases; unmatched junction bases: 1. This CDR3 reads CASSIAGANTGELFF. The CDR3, as DNA: TGTGCCAGCAGTATAGCGGGAGCGAACACCGGGGAGCTGTTTTTT.

CDR3 protein: CASSLDQGPQNIQYF. The CDR3 nucleotides read TGTGCCAGCTCACTAGATCAGGGACCCCAAAACATTCAGTACTTC. The chain is built from TRBV18 and TRBJ2-4; D is perhaps TRBD1 or TRBD2 (5 bases each). Germline loops: CDR1 KGHSH, CDR2 LQKENI. The V gene lost 4 bases and the J gene lost 5 bases, with 15 bases spanning the gap. This CDR3 is 15 amino acids long.